These 21 T cell receptor beta chains came from one sample sequenced in a study of Graves' ophthalmopathy and Graves' hyperthyroidism (dated by TCRdb to the late 2010s). Sequencer: Illumina HiSeq 2000. For repertoire sequencing, the TCR beta CDR3 regions were amplified from RNA transcripts. A first-round RT-PCR used HTBI primers with the Qiagen OneStep RT-PCR kit, followed by a second-round multiplex PCR, size selection and purification. In-frame beta chains were kept once TCRdb had trimmed the public reads at Q25 with fastp and called clones with MiXCR. Entries that share a CDR3 protein sequence are merged under the most common genes and DNA. The sample yields some 350,000 distinct CDR3 sequences; approximately 17% were counted once. 2.4% of the sample goes to the ten largest clones. Sequenced sample: peripheral blood. Every receptor here comes from an adult woman with stable Graves' hyperthyroidism.

V and J are TRBV28 and TRBJ1-5; D uncertain. Germline V gene lookup returns CDR1 MDHEN and CDR2 SYDVKM. The CDR3 spans 16 residues. With 5 bases removed from V and 1 base from J, the gap between germline ends came to 15 bases. The CDR3 here is CASSPLWVLSNQPQHF. The DNA of the CDR3 is TGTGCCAGCAGTCCTTTATGGGTTTTAAGCAATCAGCCCCAGCATTTT.

This clonotype appeared many times. J is TRBJ2-7 and V is TRBV5-1; perhaps TRBD2 as D (6 bases). Per germline, CDR1 SGHRS and CDR2 YFSETQ. With 2 bases removed from V and 5 bases from J, the gap between germline ends came to 14 bases. This CDR3 has 14 residues. CDR3 DNA sequence: TGCGCCAGCAGCTTAGGCGGGAATTTAAACGAGCAGTACTTC. This gives the protein CASSLGGNLNEQYF. Full variable domain (rest looked up from reference TRBV5-1 and TRBJ2-7): KAGVTQTPRYLIKTRGQQVTLSCSPISGHRSVSWYQQTPGQGLQFLFEYFSETQRNKGNFPGRFSGRQFSNSRSEMNVSTLELGDSALYLCASSLGGNLNEQYFGPGTRLTVT.

This clonotype was observed at least ten times. This chain connects TRBV12-3 or TRBV12-4 to TRBJ2-7; 16 bases match TRBD2. V trimming: 5 bases; J trimming: 7 bases; junction bases outside the gene matches: 5. This CDR3 is built from 15 residues. The CDR3 region has the DNA TGTGCCAGCAGTCAGGGACTAGCGGGAGGGCAAGAGCAGTACTTC. It translates to CASSQGLAGGQEQYF.

The chain links TRBV20-1 to TRBJ2-3; 10 nucleotides align to TRBD2. V was pared by 6 bases and J by 1 base, with 4 bases of the junction left unmatched. CDR1 is DFQATT and CDR2 is SNEGSKA in the germline V gene (reference sequence). The CDR3 is made up of 14 amino acids. The CDR3 loop reads CSARTSGGTDTQYF. The CDR3 region has the DNA TGCAGTGCGAGGACTAGCGGTGGCACAGATACGCAGTATTTT.

In this sample, this clonotype turned up a few times. CDR3 sequence reads: CASSPGAARSYEQYF. CDR3 coding DNA: TGTGCCAGCTCCCCAGGGGCCGCCCGGTCCTACGAGCAGTACTTC. V gene TRBV18 combines with J gene TRBJ2-7; D may be TRBD1 (6 bases). The V end was cut by 6 bases, the J end by 1 base, with 16 bases between. CDR3 length: 15 residues. Germline V gene sequence: CDR1 KGHSH, CDR2 LQKENI.

In its sample, this clonotype was seen many times. The CDR3 here is CASRGTGDLGYTF. The CDR3 DNA sequence: TGTGCCAGCAGGGGGACAGGGGATCTTGGCTACACCTTC. The chain is built from TRBV28 and TRBJ1-2; TRBD1 matches 10 bases. CDR3 length: 13 amino acids. Trimming took 6 bases from V and 7 from J; bases not matched to a gene: 5. Germline V gene data show CDR1 as MDHEN and CDR2 as SYDVKM.

Ten or more counts support this clonotype. The J gene is TRBJ2-2, the V gene TRBV19; TRBD1 agrees at 7 bases. The germline CDR1 and CDR2 sequences are LNHDA and SQIVND (reference sequence). The CDR3 runs to 14 residues. The trim removed 5 bases at V and 9 bases at J, leaving 9 bases unmatched. The CDR3, as DNA: TGTGCCAGTAGTGCGACAGGGAGAGGCCGGGAGCTGTTTTTT. This codes for CASSATGRGRELFF.

This clonotype was seen repeatedly, ten times or more. The chain links TRBV20-1 to TRBJ2-7; tentatively, D is TRBD1 (6 bases). The CDR3 runs to 14 residues. V was clipped by 1 base and J by 4 bases, with 14 bases between them. The germline gives CDR1 DFQATT, CDR2 SNEGSKA (reference sequence). The CDR3 reads CSARGARGRYEQYF. CDR3 coding DNA: TGCAGTGCTAGAGGCGCCAGGGGACGGTACGAGCAGTACTTC.

In this sample, this clonotype turned up many times. This rearrangement joins TRBV20-1 to TRBJ1-3; D is uncertain. The CDR3 contains 14 residues. V was trimmed by 2 bases and J by 3 bases, leaving 11 bases between them. Germline CDR1 reads DFQATT; CDR2 reads SNEGSKA (reference sequence). The CDR3 spells CSARRPGSGNTIYF. The CDR3 DNA is TGCAGTGCTAGACGTCCGGGAAGTGGAAACACCATATATTTT.

In its sample, this clonotype was seen many times. The rearrangement joins TRBV28 to TRBJ2-5; D is perhaps TRBD1 (5 bases). The CDR3 runs to 12 residues. V was clipped by 11 bases and J by 5 bases, with 15 bases between them. Germline CDR1 reads MDHEN; CDR2 reads SYDVKM. CDR3 loop: CASHRGMETQYF. CDR3 sequence (DNA): TGTGCCTCCCATAGGGGTATGGAGACCCAGTACTTC.

This clonotype was found many times. The rearrangement links TRBV12-3 or TRBV12-4 to TRBJ1-2, with 7 nucleotides matching TRBD1. The ends lost 5 bases at V and 11 bases at J; junction bases unmatched: 8. The CDR3 extends over 12 amino acids. The CDR3 loop reads CASSPGTALYTF. In DNA form, the CDR3 reads TGTGCCAGCAGTCCCGGGACAGCGTTGTACACCTTC.

Ten or more counts support this clonotype. V gene TRBV24-1 combines with J gene TRBJ2-5, with D possibly matching TRBD2 (6 bases). This CDR3 contains 15 residues. The V end was cut by 4 bases, the J end by 4 bases, with 15 bases between. CDR1 and CDR2 (germline): KGHDR, SFDVKD. The DNA of the CDR3 is TGTGCCACCAGTGACCCCCACGGGCGGGGAGAGACCCAGTACTTC. Translation gives CATSDPHGRGETQYF.

For this clonotype: This sequence may be a read error, since a much larger clone differs from it by one base. The chain combines TRBV6-2 or TRBV6-3 with TRBJ2-2, with D possibly TRBD1 on 7 matching bases. Germline CDR1 and CDR2: MNHEY and SVGEGT. CDR3 length equals 18 residues. The CDR3 loop is CASRPVRGRLKDTGELCF. Written as DNA, the CDR3 is TGTGCCAGCAGACCTGTCAGGGGGAGGCTTAAGGACACCGGGGAGCTGTGTTTT.

The chain combines TRBV5-1 with TRBJ1-1; D is unresolved. V shed 2 bases and J shed 5 bases, with 10 bases lying between them. The length of the CDR3 is 13 residues. CDR1 SGHRS and CDR2 YFSETQ come from the germline V gene. The CDR3: CASSFELETEAFF. The CDR3 DNA reads as TGCGCCAGCAGCTTCGAACTTGAGACTGAAGCTTTCTTT.

The rearrangement links TRBV12-3 or TRBV12-4 to TRBJ1-1, with D possibly being TRBD1 (5 bases). V lost 4 bases to trimming and J lost 4 bases, with 13 bases between them. The CDR3 is 14 amino acids. The CDR3 bases are TGTGCCAGCAGTTCGACAGCGGGGGGCACTGAAGCTTTCTTT. Amino acids: CASSSTAGGTEAFF.

The CDR3 DNA sequence: TGTGCCTGGGAAATAGGGGTGACCTCTCTGAACACTGAAGCTTTCTTT. Its translation is CAWEIGVTSLNTEAFF. This chain connects TRBV30 to TRBJ1-1; TRBD1 is a possible D gene (5 bases). Germline CDR1 is GTSNPN and CDR2 is SVGIG (reference sequence). V was trimmed by 5 bases and J by 0 bases, leaving 19 bases between them. The CDR3 extends over 16 amino acids. Drawing the rest from reference TRBV30 and TRBJ1-1, the complete variable domain is SQTIHQWPATLVQPVGSPLSLECTVEGTSNPNLYWYRQAAGRGLQLLFYSVGIGQISSEVPQNLSASRPQDRQFILSSKKLLLSDSGFYLCAWEIGVTSLNTEAFFGQGTRLTVV.

Ten or more counts support this clonotype. The gene calls are TRBV28 and TRBJ1-1; TRBD1 agrees at 9 bases. Per germline, CDR1 MDHEN and CDR2 SYDVKM. The J segment lost 11 bases and the V segment lost 4 bases, leaving 11 bases of the junction unmatched. The CDR3 runs 14 residues. CDR3 residues: CASSYLTGTGMAFF. For the CDR3, the DNA is TGTGCCAGCAGTTACCTAACCGGGACAGGGATGGCTTTCTTT.

This clonotype was counted between two and nine times. This may stem from a read error, because a much larger clone lies one nucleotide away. The J gene is TRBJ1-6, the V gene TRBV11-2; a weak D match, TRBD1 (6 bases). CDR3 length: 16 residues. Germline V gives CDR1 SGHAT, CDR2 FQNNGV. CDR3 sequence (DNA): TGTGCCAGCAGCTCGGGTGTGGGACAAGATAATTCACCCCTCCGCTTT. It encodes CASSSGVGQDNSPLRF.

This clonotype was counted only a few times. V gene TRBV29-1 combines with J gene TRBJ2-7; D is ambiguous. This CDR3 has 11 amino acids. The germline V gene has CDR1 SQVTM and CDR2 ANQGSEA. Trimming took 0 bases from V and 6 from J, leaving 6 bases between them. The chain's CDR3 is CSVEEGCEQYF. Written as DNA, the CDR3 is TGCAGCGTTGAAGAGGGGTGCGAGCAGTACTTC.

This clonotype was observed a handful of times. V and J are TRBV3-1 and TRBJ1-6, with 12 positions matching TRBD1. The V and J ends lost 4 bases and 10 bases, in that order; junction bases with no gene match: 2. Germline V CDR1 and CDR2: LGHDT, YNNKEL (reference sequence). CDR3 length: 14 residues. The CDR3 DNA sequence: TGTGCCAGCAGCCTTGGGACAGGGGGCTCACCCCTCCACTTT. It translates to CASSLGTGGSPLHF.

This clonotype came up a few times. In DNA form, the CDR3 reads TGTGCCAGCAGTTCCTCCCCCGGGTACCAAGAGACCCAGTACTTC. Translating it yields CASSSSPGYQETQYF. The chain carries TRBV28 and TRBJ2-5; D remains ambiguous. The V end was cut by 4 bases, the J end by 0 bases, with 12 bases between. The CDR3 is made up of 15 amino acids. Germline CDR1 and CDR2: MDHEN and SYDVKM.